This T cell receptor (beta chain) was observed in a study of cytomegalovirus exposure and HLA in healthy donors. PCR primers comprised 60 Vbeta and 13 Jbeta primers. Repertoires were generated with immunoSEQ multiplex PCR, while TCRdb's copy carries only in-frame clones and drops some. With approximately 110,000 clones in the sample, the ten largest clones hold less than 4.5%. The CDR3 totals 16 residues. Germline assignment: CDR1 LNHDA and CDR2 SQIVND (reference sequence). Trimming left V 7 bases short and J 3 bases short, with 19 bases between. The sequenced sample was PBMCs. The V gene is TRBV19, the J gene TRBJ1-3; D unclear. The source of this sequence is a man between 18 and 35 years old in good health and CMV-seronegative. The CDR3 DNA reads TGTGCCAGTACCCCGGGTAGTTTCCTCGGTGGAAACACCATATATTTT. Translated, it gives CASTPGSFLGGNTIYF.